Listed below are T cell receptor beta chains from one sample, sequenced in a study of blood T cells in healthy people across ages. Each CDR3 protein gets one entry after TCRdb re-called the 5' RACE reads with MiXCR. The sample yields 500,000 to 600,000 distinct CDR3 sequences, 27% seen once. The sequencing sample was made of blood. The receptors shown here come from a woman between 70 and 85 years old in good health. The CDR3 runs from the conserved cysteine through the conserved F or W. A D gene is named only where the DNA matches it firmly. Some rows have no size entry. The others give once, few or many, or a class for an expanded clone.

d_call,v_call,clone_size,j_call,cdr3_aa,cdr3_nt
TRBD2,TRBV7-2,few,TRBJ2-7,CASSLRMGGEQYF,TGTGCCAGCAGCTTAAGGATGGGGGGGGAGCAGTACTTC
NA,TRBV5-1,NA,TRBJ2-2,CASSSGLSDTGELFF,TGCGCCAGCAGCTCGGGGTTGTCGGACACCGGGGAGCTGTTTTTT
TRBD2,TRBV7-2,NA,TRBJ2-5,CASRPTGGLGEQYF,TGTGCCAGCAGGCCCACGGGGGGGCTTGGGGAGCAGTACTTC
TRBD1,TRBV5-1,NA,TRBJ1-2,CASSVTGGNQGYTF,TGCGCCAGCAGCGTGACAGGGGGTAATCAGGGCTACACCTTC
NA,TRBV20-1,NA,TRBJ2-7,CSASPPRGGYEQYF,TGCAGTGCTAGCCCCCCGAGGGGGGGGTACGAGCAGTACTTC
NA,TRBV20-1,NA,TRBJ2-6,CSARSWESGANVLTF,TGCAGTGCTAGATCCTGGGAGAGTGGGGCCAACGTCCTGACTTTC
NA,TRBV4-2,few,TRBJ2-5,CASSRGQIGETQYF,TGTGCCAGCAGCCGAGGTCAGATCGGAGAGACCCAGTACTTC
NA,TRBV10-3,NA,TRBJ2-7,CAIGGGSLGQYF,TGTGCCATCGGTGGCGGAAGTCTGGGGCAGTACTTC
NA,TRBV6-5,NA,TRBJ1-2,CASTEGPNYGYTF,TGTGCCAGCACCGAGGGCCCTAACTATGGCTACACCTTC
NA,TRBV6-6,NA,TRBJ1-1,CASSIGLPGEAFF,TGTGCCAGCAGCATCGGGCTACCTGGTGAAGCATTCTTT
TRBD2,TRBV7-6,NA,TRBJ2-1,CASSSLAGGSYNEQFF,TGTGCCAGCAGCAGTCTAGCGGGGGGTTCCTACAATGAGCAGTTCTTC
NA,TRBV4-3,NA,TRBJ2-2,CASLEEGAESGELFF,TGCGCCAGCCTAGAGGAGGGAGCGGAATCCGGGGAGCTGTTTTTT
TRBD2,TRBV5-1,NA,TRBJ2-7,CASSVGLAGEYEQYF,TGCGCCAGCAGCGTGGGACTAGCGGGAGAGTACGAGCAGTACTTC
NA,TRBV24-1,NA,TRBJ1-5,CATSAPGPSNQPQHF,TGTGCCACCAGTGCCCCGGGACCTAGCAATCAGCCCCAGCATTTT
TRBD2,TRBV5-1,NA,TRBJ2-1,CASSRGDGDEQFF,TGCGCCAGCTCCCGGGGGGACGGCGATGAGCAGTTCTTC
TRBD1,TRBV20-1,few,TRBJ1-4,CSAPKGTGIEKLFF,TGCAGTGCGCCCAAAGGGACAGGGATAGAAAAACTGTTTTTT
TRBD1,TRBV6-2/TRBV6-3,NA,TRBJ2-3,CASRPDRALTQYF,TGTGCCAGCAGACCCGACAGGGCCCTGACGCAGTATTTT
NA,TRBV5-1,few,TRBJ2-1,CASSPRTSFYNEQFF,TGCGCCAGCAGCCCCCGGACTTCCTTTTACAATGAGCAGTTCTTC
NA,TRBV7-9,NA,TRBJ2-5,CASSFNSAQGETQYF,TGTGCCAGCAGCTTCAACAGTGCGCAGGGAGAGACCCAGTACTTC
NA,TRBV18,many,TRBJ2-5,CASSPVGEEAQYF,TGTGCCAGCTCACCGGTTGGCGAAGAGGCCCAGTACTTC
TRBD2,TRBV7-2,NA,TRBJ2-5,CASSLGGGTYRETQYF,TGTGCCAGCAGCTTAGGCGGGGGGACTTATAGAGAGACCCAGTACTTC
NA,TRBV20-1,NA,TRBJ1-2,CSLLAPGTKGGYTF,TGCAGTCTCCTCGCCCCCGGGACCAAAGGAGGCTACACCTTC
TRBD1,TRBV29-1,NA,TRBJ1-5,CSVGTGPSNQPQHF,TGCAGCGTTGGGACAGGGCCCAGCAATCAGCCCCAGCATTTT
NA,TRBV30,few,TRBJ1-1,CAWSVGPEAFF,TGTGCCTGGAGTGTGGGACCCGAAGCTTTCTTT
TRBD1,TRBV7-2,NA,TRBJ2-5,CASSGRQGQQETQYF,TGTGCCAGCAGCGGACGACAGGGCCAACAAGAGACCCAGTACTTC
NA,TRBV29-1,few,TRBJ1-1,CSVLESWNTGAFF,TGCAGCGTTCTCGAGAGTTGGAACACTGGAGCTTTCTTT
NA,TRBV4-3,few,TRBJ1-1,CASSQDFYQNTEAFF,TGCGCCAGCAGCCAAGATTTCTATCAGAACACTGAAGCTTTCTTT
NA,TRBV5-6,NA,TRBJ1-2,CASSEGSDGLRYGYTF,TGTGCCAGCAGCGAAGGGTCCGACGGGTTACGGTATGGCTACACCTTC
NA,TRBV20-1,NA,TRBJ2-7,CSAPQGDYEQYF,TGCAGTGCTCCTCAGGGTGACTACGAGCAGTACTTC
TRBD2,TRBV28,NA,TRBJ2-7,CASRGLAGAYEQYF,TGTGCCAGCAGAGGACTAGCGGGGGCCTACGAGCAGTACTTC
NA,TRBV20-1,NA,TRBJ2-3,CSAVGLTNTDTQYF,TGCAGTGCCGTTGGACTAACTAACACAGATACGCAGTATTTT
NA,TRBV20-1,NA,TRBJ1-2,CSARVDLGYGYTF,TGCAGTGCTAGAGTTGACCTGGGGTATGGCTACACCTTC
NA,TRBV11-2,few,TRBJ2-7,CASSSPPTIYEQYF,TGTGCCAGCAGTTCCCCCCCGACTATATACGAGCAGTACTTC
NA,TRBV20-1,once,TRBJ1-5,CSARERFGNQPQHF,TGCAGTGCTAGAGAACGGTTCGGCAATCAGCCCCAGCATTTT
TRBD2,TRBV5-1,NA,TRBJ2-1,CASSPIAGTGYNEQFF,TGCGCCAGCAGCCCCATAGCGGGGACCGGATACAATGAGCAGTTCTTC
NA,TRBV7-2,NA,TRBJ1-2,CASSLRGPHGYTF,TGTGCCAGCAGCTTAAGGGGACCCCATGGCTACACCTTC
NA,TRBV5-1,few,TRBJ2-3,CASSLGAGPRTDTQYF,TGCGCCAGCAGCCTAGGTGCGGGCCCCAGGACAGATACGCAGTATTTT
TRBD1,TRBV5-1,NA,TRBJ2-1,CASNGQGMRGSYNEQFF,TGCGCCAGCAACGGACAGGGAATGAGGGGCTCCTACAATGAGCAGTTCTTC
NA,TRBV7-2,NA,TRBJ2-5,CASSRNGARQETQYF,TGTGCCAGCAGCCGTAACGGGGCGAGACAAGAGACCCAGTACTTC
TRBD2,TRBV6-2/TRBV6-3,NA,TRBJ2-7,CASSLLYSSGAEQYF,TGTGCCAGCAGTCTCCTGTATAGTAGCGGGGCCGAGCAGTACTTC
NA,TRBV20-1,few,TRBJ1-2,CSARDTRTLSYGYTF,TGCAGTGCTAGAGATACCCGGACCCTGAGCTATGGCTACACCTTC
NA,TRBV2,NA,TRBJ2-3,CASSDWLAGTDTQYF,TGTGCCAGCAGTGATTGGTTGGCTGGCACAGATACGCAGTATTTT
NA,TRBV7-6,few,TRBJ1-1,CASSLGPAGQSMNTEAFF,TGTGCCAGCAGCTTAGGCCCTGCGGGGCAATCCATGAACACTGAAGCTTTCTTT
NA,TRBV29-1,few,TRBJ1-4,CSVGDHNEKLFF,TGCAGCGTGGGGGACCATAATGAAAAACTGTTTTTT
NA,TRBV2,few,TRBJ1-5,CASSVEGKGQPQHF,TGTGCCAGCAGTGTTGAAGGAAAGGGCCAGCCCCAGCATTTT
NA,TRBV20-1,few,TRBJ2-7,CSASGRAFYEQYF,TGCAGTGCCTCGGGTAGGGCCTTCTACGAGCAGTACTTC
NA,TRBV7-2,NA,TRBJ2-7,CAHSYEQYF,TGTGCCCACTCTTACGAGCAGTACTTC
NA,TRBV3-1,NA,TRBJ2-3,CASGPTATQYF,TGTGCCAGCGGGCCCACCGCTACGCAGTATTTT
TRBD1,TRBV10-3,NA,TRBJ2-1,CAISEHTGGAEQFF,TGTGCCATCAGTGAGCACACAGGGGGCGCTGAGCAGTTCTTC
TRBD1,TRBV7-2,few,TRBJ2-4,CASSSTTGINIQYF,TGTGCCAGCAGCTCAACGACAGGGATAAACATTCAGTACTTC
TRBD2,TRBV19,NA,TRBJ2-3,CASSMQRGLTDTQYF,TGTGCCAGTAGTATGCAGCGGGGGCTCACAGACACGCAGTATTTT
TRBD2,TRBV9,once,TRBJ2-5,CASSARLAGLSETQYF,TGTGCCAGCAGCGCAAGACTAGCGGGGCTTTCAGAGACCCAGTACTTC
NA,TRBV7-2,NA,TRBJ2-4,CASSPRGESIQYF,TGTGCCAGCAGCCCGAGGGGGGAAAGCATTCAGTACTTC